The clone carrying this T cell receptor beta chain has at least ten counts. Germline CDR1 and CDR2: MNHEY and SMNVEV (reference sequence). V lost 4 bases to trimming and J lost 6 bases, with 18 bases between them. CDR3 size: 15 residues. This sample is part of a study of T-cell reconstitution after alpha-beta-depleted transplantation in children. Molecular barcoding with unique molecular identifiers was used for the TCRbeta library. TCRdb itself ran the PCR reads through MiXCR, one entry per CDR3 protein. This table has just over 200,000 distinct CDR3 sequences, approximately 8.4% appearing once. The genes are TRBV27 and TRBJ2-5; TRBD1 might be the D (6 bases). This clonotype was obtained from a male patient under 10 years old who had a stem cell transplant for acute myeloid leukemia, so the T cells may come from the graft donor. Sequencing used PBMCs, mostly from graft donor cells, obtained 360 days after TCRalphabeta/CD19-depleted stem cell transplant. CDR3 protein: CASSSRTASKQTQYF. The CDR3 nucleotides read TGTGCCAGCAGTTCCCGGACAGCCTCCAAGCAGACCCAGTACTTC.